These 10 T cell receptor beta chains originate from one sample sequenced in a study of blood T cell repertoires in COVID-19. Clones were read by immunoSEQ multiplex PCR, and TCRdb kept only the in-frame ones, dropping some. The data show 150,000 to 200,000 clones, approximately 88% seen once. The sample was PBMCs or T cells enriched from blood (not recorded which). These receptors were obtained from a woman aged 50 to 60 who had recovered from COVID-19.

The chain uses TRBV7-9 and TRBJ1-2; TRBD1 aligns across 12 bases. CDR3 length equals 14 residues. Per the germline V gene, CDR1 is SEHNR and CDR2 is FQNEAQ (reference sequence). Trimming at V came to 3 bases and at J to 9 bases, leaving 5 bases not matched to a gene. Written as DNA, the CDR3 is TGTGCCAGCAGCTTGGGACAGGGGGCCTCGAGCTACACCTTC. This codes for CASSLGQGASSYTF.

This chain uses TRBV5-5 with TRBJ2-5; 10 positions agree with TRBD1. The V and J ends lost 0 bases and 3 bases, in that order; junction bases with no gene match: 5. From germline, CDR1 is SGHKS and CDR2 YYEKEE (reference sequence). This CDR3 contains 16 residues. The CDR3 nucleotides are TGTGCCAGCAGCTTGGGTTTGGGGACAGGGGAAGAGACCCAGTACTTC. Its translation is CASSLGLGTGEETQYF.

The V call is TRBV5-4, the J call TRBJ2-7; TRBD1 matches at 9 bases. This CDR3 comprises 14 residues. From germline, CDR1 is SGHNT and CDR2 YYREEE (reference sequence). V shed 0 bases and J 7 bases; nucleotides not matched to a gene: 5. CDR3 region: CASSLEQGAGEQYF. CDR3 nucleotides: TGTGCCAGCAGCTTGGAACAGGGGGCGGGGGAGCAGTACTTC.

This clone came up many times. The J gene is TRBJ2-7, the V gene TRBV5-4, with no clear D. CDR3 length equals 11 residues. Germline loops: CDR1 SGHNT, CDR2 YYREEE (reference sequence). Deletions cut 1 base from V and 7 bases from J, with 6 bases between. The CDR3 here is CASSLLGEQYF. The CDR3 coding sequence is TGTGCCAGCAGCTTGCTAGGAGAGCAGTACTTC.

The CDR3 loop is CASSPDGGAFYGYTF. The CDR3 DNA is TGTGCCAGCAGCCCGGACGGCGGGGCGTTCTATGGCTACACCTTC. The chain is built from TRBV7-3 and TRBJ1-2; D perhaps matches TRBD1 (5 bases). Germline lookup yields CDR1 SGHTA and CDR2 FQGTGA. Trimming took 5 bases from V and 4 from J, leaving 17 bases between them. The CDR3 contains 15 residues.

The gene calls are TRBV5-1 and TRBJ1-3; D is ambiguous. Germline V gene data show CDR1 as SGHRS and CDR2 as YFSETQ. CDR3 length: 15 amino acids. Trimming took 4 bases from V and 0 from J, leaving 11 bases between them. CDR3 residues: CASSPDLGSGNTIYF. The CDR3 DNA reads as TGCGCCAGCAGCCCTGACTTAGGCTCTGGAAACACCATATATTTT.

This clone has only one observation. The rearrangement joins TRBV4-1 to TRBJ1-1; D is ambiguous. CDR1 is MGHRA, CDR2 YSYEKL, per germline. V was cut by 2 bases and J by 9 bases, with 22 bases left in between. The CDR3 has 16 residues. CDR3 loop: CASSQLTIRDRGKAFF. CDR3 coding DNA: TGCGCCAGCAGCCAACTTACAATCCGGGATCGGGGAAAAGCTTTCTTT.

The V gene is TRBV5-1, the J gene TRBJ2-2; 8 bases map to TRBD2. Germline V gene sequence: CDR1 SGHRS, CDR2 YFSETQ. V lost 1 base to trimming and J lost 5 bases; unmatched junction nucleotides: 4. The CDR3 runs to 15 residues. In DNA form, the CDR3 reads TGCGCCAGCAGCTTGCGGTCTAGCGGGACCGGGGAGCTGTTTTTT. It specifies CASSLRSSGTGELFF.

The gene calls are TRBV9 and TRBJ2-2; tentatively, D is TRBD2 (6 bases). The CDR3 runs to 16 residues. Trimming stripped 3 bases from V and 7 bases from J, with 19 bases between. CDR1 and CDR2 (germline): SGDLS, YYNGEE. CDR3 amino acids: CASSEPGLPYGGELFF. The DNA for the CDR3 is TGTGCCAGCAGCGAGCCGGGACTCCCTTATGGCGGGGAGCTGTTTTTT.

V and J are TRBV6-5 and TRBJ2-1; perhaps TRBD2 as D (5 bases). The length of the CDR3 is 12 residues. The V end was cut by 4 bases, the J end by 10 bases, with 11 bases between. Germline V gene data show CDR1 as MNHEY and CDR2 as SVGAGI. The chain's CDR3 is CASSWRRQEQFF. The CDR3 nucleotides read TGTGCCAGCAGTTGGAGGCGACAAGAGCAGTTCTTC.